One sample yielded the 26 T cell receptor beta chains listed below, sequenced in a study of T cell responses to AZD1222 COVID-19 vaccine. Generated by immunoSEQ multiplex PCR, the TCRdb table keeps only in-frame clones and is missing some. The repertoire holds tens of thousands of clones, with 89% as singletons. Sequenced here: peripheral blood, sampled 28 days after the second AZD1222 dose. These receptors were collected from an adult who received the AZD1222 COVID-19 vaccine.

This chain connects TRBV5-1 to TRBJ2-7; D might be TRBD1 (5 bases). The CDR3 extends over 15 amino acids. The V end was cut by 4 bases, the J end by 2 bases, with 16 bases between. Germline loops: CDR1 SGHRS, CDR2 YFSETQ. The CDR3 region is CASSKDTSATYEQYF. As DNA, the CDR3 is TGCGCCAGCAGCAAGGACACGTCGGCTACCTACGAGCAGTACTTC.

This rearrangement joins TRBV19 to TRBJ1-2; 8 bases align to TRBD1. This CDR3 contains 15 residues. The germline V gene encodes CDR1 LNHDA and CDR2 SQIVND (reference sequence). The J segment lost 5 bases and the V segment lost 2 bases, leaving 7 bases of the junction unmatched. CDR3 amino acids: CASSIKRQGLYGYTF. The CDR3 region has the DNA TGTGCCAGTAGTATAAAAAGACAGGGGTTGTATGGCTACACCTTC.

The gene calls are TRBV3-1 (or the pseudogene TRBV3-2) and TRBJ2-7, with 9 bases identical to TRBD1. Germline CDR1 is LGHDT and CDR2 is YNNKEL (reference sequence). CDR3 length: 17 residues. The trim removed 1 base at V and 2 bases at J, leaving 9 bases unmatched. For the CDR3, the DNA is TGTGCCAGCAGCCAAGTTGGTATGGGACAGGGCCCCTACGAGCAGTACTTC. It is translated as CASSQVGMGQGPYEQYF.

The chain links TRBV7-9 to TRBJ2-2, with D maybe TRBD2 (6 bases). CDR3 length: 16 residues. Germline CDR1 reads SEHNR; CDR2 reads FQNEAQ (reference sequence). The V gene lost 1 base and the J gene lost 3 bases, with 12 bases spanning the gap. CDR3 DNA sequence: TGTGCCAGCAGCTTAGATGGGGGGATAGACACCGGGGAGCTGTTTTTT. This encodes CASSLDGGIDTGELFF. The full variable domain, with the rest looked up from reference TRBV7-9 and TRBJ2-2, is DTGVSQNPRHKITKRGQNVTFRCDPISEHNRLYWYRQTLGQGPEFLTYFQNEAQLEKSRLLSDRFSAERPKGSFSTLEIQRTEQGDSAMYLCASSLDGGIDTGELFFGEGSRLTVL.

The chain links TRBV7-9 to TRBJ2-6; D is uncertain. The CDR3 contains 18 residues. The germline V gene has CDR1 SEHNR and CDR2 FQNEAQ (reference sequence). V was pared by 1 base and J by 0 bases, with 13 bases between. The CDR3 coding sequence is TGTGCCAGCAGCTTAGTCTCGTCTAGGAACTCTGGGGCCAACGTCCTGACTTTC. Protein sequence: CASSLVSSRNSGANVLTF.

This clone was detected only once. This chain connects TRBV19 to TRBJ2-1; TRBD2 matches 7 bases. V was clipped by 5 bases and J by 7 bases; unmatched bases: 14. Germline CDR1 reads LNHDA; CDR2 reads SQIVND (reference sequence). The CDR3 spans 16 residues. The CDR3 region is CASSLRNRRLANEQFF. For the CDR3, the DNA is TGTGCCAGTAGTCTCCGCAACCGGCGACTAGCTAATGAGCAGTTCTTC.

The chain has TRBV6-5 and TRBJ1-1; the D gene is possibly TRBD1 (5 bases). Trimming left V 5 bases short and J 8 bases short, with 9 bases between. The CDR3 runs to 11 residues. The germline CDR1 and CDR2 sequences are MNHEY and SVGAGI. The CDR3 DNA follows: TGTGCCAGCAGTAGATGGACAGAAGCTTTCTTT. It codes for CASSRWTEAFF.

The V and J genes are TRBV6-2 or TRBV6-3 and TRBJ2-3, with no clear D. This CDR3 spans 13 amino acids. Germline assignment: CDR1 MNHEY and CDR2 SVGEGT. The V end was cut by 6 bases, the J end by 5 bases, with 12 bases between. The CDR3 region is CASSVGVLDTQYF. CDR3 sequence (DNA): TGTGCCAGCAGCGTCGGAGTCCTAGATACGCAGTATTTT.

This sequence joins TRBV28 and TRBJ1-1, with TRBD1 identical over 8 bases. Per germline, CDR1 MDHEN and CDR2 SYDVKM. This CDR3 is built from 15 residues. V shed 2 bases and J 10 bases; nucleotides not matched to a gene: 12. Written as DNA, the CDR3 is TGTGCCAGCAGTTTACGGACAGGGAACCTGGCTGGAGCTTTCTTT. Its translation: CASSLRTGNLAGAFF.

Written as DNA, the CDR3 is TGTGCCAGCAGCTTAGGATCCCCGGGACTCTACAATGAGCAGTTCTTC. This sequence encodes CASSLGSPGLYNEQFF. The chain couples TRBV7-2 to TRBJ2-1, with D possibly matching TRBD2 (6 bases). The CDR3 extends over 16 amino acids. Trimming shortened V by 1 base and J by 3 bases, and 13 bases separated the two germline ends. Germline V gene sequence: CDR1 SGHTA, CDR2 FQGNSA.

The DNA for the CDR3 is TGTGCCAGCAGCCAAGACGAGAGGGTGGGGTCAGCGGTGATTGACTATGGCTACACCTTC. It yields the protein CASSQDERVGSAVIDYGYTF. V usage is TRBV4-2 and J usage is TRBJ1-2; D uncertain. The CDR3 extends over 20 amino acids. Germline values: CDR1 LGHNA, CDR2 YNFKEQ. Trimming took 0 bases from V and 3 from J, leaving 26 bases between them.

CDR3 DNA: TGTGCCAGCAGCCCAGGGGGCGGGAGGGCATCCTACAATGAGCAGTTCTTC. Its protein is CASSPGGGRASYNEQFF. This chain connects TRBV7-2 to TRBJ2-1; D possibly corresponds to TRBD2 (9 bases). Trimming removed 5 bases at V and 1 base at J, with 18 bases between. The CDR3 covers 17 residues. CDR1 and CDR2 (germline): SGHTA, FQGNSA.

This clone has only a few counts. The CDR3 DNA is TGTGCCAGTAGGGGAAGGGACTCGATTTACGAGCAGTACTTC. Translated: CASRGRDSIYEQYF. The chain joins TRBV19 to TRBJ2-7, with D possibly TRBD2 on 6 matching bases. Looked up from germline, CDR1 is LNHDA and CDR2 is SQIVND (reference sequence). Trimming stripped 6 bases from V and 4 bases from J, with 16 bases between. The CDR3 spans 14 residues.

The table lists this clone with a count of one. V gene TRBV25-1 combines with J gene TRBJ2-7; TRBD1 matches 8 bases. Germline V gene lookup returns CDR1 MGHDK and CDR2 SYGVNS. The CDR3 length is 12 residues. V was pared by 5 bases and J by 4 bases, with 1 base of the junction left unmatched. CDR3 region: CASSRTGYEQYF. CDR3 nucleotide sequence: TGTGCCAGCAGTCGGACAGGGTACGAGCAGTACTTC.

This sequence joins TRBV5-4 and TRBJ2-7; D perhaps matches TRBD2 (6 bases). CDR1 is SGHNT and CDR2 is YYREEE in the germline V gene (reference sequence). Between the trimmed V and J ends, which lost 4 bases and 0 bases, there was a span of 20 bases. The CDR3 is 17 residues long. In DNA form, the CDR3 reads TGTGCCAGCAGCCGATCTGGGGGAGGCCGGAGCTCCTACGAGCAGTACTTC. This encodes CASSRSGGGRSSYEQYF. The full variable domain, rest sourced from reference TRBV5-4 and TRBJ2-7, is ETGVTQSPTHLIKTRGQQVTLRCSSQSGHNTVSWYQQALGQGPQFIFQYYREEENGRGNFPPRFSGLQFPNYSSELNVNALELDDSALYLCASSRSGGGRSSYEQYFGPGTRLTVT.

In its sample, this clone was seen a few times. The chain combines TRBV7-2 with TRBJ2-5; the D call may be TRBD1 or TRBD2 (5 bases each). The CDR3 contains 15 residues. Deletions cut 1 base from V and 3 bases from J, with 12 bases between. Germline values: CDR1 SGHTA, CDR2 FQGNSA. CDR3 sequence (DNA): TGTGCCAGCAGCTTAGTGGGGCGGGCCAAAGAGACCCAGTACTTC. Protein sequence: CASSLVGRAKETQYF.

The chain has TRBV6-4 and TRBJ2-7; 7 bases align to TRBD1. The CDR3 runs to 15 residues. The V gene's germline CDR1 is MRHNA and CDR2 SNTAGT. Germline trimming cut 5 bases from V and 4 bases from J; bases unmatched to any gene: 11. In DNA form, the CDR3 reads TGTGCCAGCAGTAAGGGTACAGGGGTGACTTACGAGCAGTACTTC. Its protein product is CASSKGTGVTYEQYF.

This chain connects TRBV25-1 to TRBJ2-1; a weak D match, TRBD2 (7 bases). Trimming left V 2 bases short and J 9 bases short, with 17 bases between. This CDR3 region has 15 residues. Germline V gives CDR1 MGHDK, CDR2 SYGVNS. CDR3 in amino acids: CASSERMGGLGEQFF. CDR3 sequence (DNA): TGTGCCAGCAGTGAACGGATGGGGGGGCTGGGTGAGCAGTTCTTC.

This sequence joins TRBV11-3 and TRBJ2-7; D gene unclear. Germline V gene lookup returns CDR1 SGHNT and CDR2 YENEEA. The CDR3 loop spans 13 amino acids. Trimming left V 3 bases short and J 3 bases short, with 9 bases between. The CDR3 bases are TGTGCCAGCAGCTTCGGGCCCAACTACGAGCAGTACTTC. This codes for CASSFGPNYEQYF.

The chain couples TRBV5-1 to TRBJ1-1, with 7 positions matching TRBD1. In germline, CDR1 is SGHRS, CDR2 YFSETQ. This CDR3 is built from 14 residues. V shed 5 bases and J 2 bases; nucleotides not matched to a gene: 6. The CDR3 nucleotides are TGCGCCAGCAGTAGGGGGCCCTCAAACACTGAAGCTTTCTTT. Encoded protein: CASSRGPSNTEAFF. Complete variable domain (other parts from reference TRBV5-1 and TRBJ1-1): KAGVTQTPRYLIKTRGQQVTLSCSPISGHRSVSWYQQTPGQGLQFLFEYFSETQRNKGNFPGRFSGRQFSNSRSEMNVSTLELGDSALYLCASSRGPSNTEAFFGQGTRLTVV.

The V gene is TRBV6-5, the J gene TRBJ2-2; 8 bases map to TRBD1. CDR3 length: 16 amino acids. Germline V gene sequence: CDR1 MNHEY, CDR2 SVGAGI. With V trimmed by 4 bases and J by 4 bases, 8 bases remained unmatched. CDR3 sequence: CASSLQGAVGTGELFF. The CDR3 DNA reads TGTGCCAGCAGTTTGCAGGGGGCGGTGGGCACCGGGGAGCTGTTTTTT.

The chain carries TRBV6-1 and TRBJ1-2; 10 nucleotides agree with TRBD1. The V gene's germline CDR1 is MNHNS and CDR2 SASEGT. This CDR3 comprises 18 residues. The V segment lost 3 bases and the J segment 4 bases; nucleotides outside the gene matches: 14. As DNA, the CDR3 is TGTGCCAGCAGTGACGATTCTACCTGGACAGGGGGACTCTATGGCTACACCTTC. Translating gives CASSDDSTWTGGLYGYTF.

This rearrangement joins TRBV5-1 to TRBJ2-3; unclear D gene. V lost 1 base to trimming and J lost 1 base, with 7 bases between them. The CDR3 loop spans 14 amino acids. The germline gives CDR1 SGHRS, CDR2 YFSETQ. CDR3: CASSLRARTDTQYF. For the CDR3, the DNA is TGCGCCAGCAGCTTGAGGGCCCGCACAGATACGCAGTATTTT.

The rearrangement joins TRBV5-1 to TRBJ1-2; 7 bases are a match to TRBD1. From germline, CDR1 is SGHRS and CDR2 YFSETQ. Trimming cost V 4 bases and J 2 bases; bases outside gene matches: 8. The CDR3 extends over 15 amino acids. CDR3 protein: CASSAIPGQNYGYTF. CDR3 nucleotides: TGCGCCAGCAGCGCGATCCCGGGACAGAACTATGGCTACACCTTC.

The genes are TRBV15 and TRBJ2-7; tentatively, D is TRBD1 or TRBD2 (6 bases each). Germline values: CDR1 LNHNV, CDR2 YYDKDF (reference sequence). The CDR3 runs 14 residues. Trimming pared 5 bases from V and 5 bases from J, leaving 16 bases between. In nucleotides, the CDR3 is TGTGCCACCAGCCTCGACAGGACTATGGACGAGCAGTACTTC. Protein: CATSLDRTMDEQYF.

The chain recombines TRBV9 with TRBJ2-1; D not certain. The CDR3 runs to 14 residues. The ends were cut back, 0 bases at V and 5 bases at J, with 9 bases in the middle. Germline CDR1 and CDR2: SGDLS and YYNGEE. DNA of the CDR3: TGTGCCAGCAGCGTAGCGGGCGGAAACAATGAGCAGTTCTTC. Translating gives CASSVAGGNNEQFF.